The source of this T cell receptor beta chain is a study of blood T cell repertoires in COVID-19. The assay was immunoSEQ multiplex PCR, and TCRdb's table has in-frame clones only and misses some. The sample lists about 440,000 clones; 90% were seen once. Participants spanned ages about 18 to 90 years and resided in over 20 US areas. Assignment of participants to cohorts was predicated upon participant-reported clinical history. The CDR3 contains 15 residues. The V end lost 4 bases, the J end lost 2 bases, and 14 bases lay between the germline ends. The V gene's germline CDR1 is LGHDT and CDR2 YNNKEL (reference sequence).

This rearrangement joins TRBV3-1 (or the pseudogene TRBV3-2) to TRBJ1-2; the D gene is possibly TRBD1 (5 bases). Sequences were obtained from PBMCs or T cells enriched from blood (not recorded which). The TCR comes from a young man who had recovered from COVID-19. This CDR3 reads CASSLDSPRNYGYTF. CDR3 DNA sequence: TGTGCCAGCAGCCTAGACAGTCCCCGAAACTATGGCTACACCTTC.